This paragraph covers one TCR beta chain sequence. This clone's antigen is unknown. The CDR3 end lies 3 residues beyond the end of the read and is filled in from the germline J gene. The data stem from a study of T cell clonality in common variable immunodeficiency (dated by TCRdb to the mid-2010s). What the work shows at the level of the full study, not this receptor alone: Differences among patients in the CVID cohort limited the correlations between repertoire features and clinical complications. The authors noted that sequencing repertoires of T cell subpopulations would be needed to clarify what caused the increased clonality in CVID. Fewer TCRbeta clones were shared among CVID subjects than among healthy controls (p < 0.0001). Compared with healthy controls, CVID subjects showed increased TCRbeta clonality (t-test p = 0.018), a feature most characteristic of about a third of subjects. CVID TCRbeta sequences were reported to have fewer deletions and N-nucleotide insertions and to lack highly modified clones with 13 or more V deletions. Although equal DNA input was used, an average of about 75,000 unique sequences per sample was obtained for controls, compared with approximately 30,000 for CVID samples.

Diagnosis of CVID followed standard criteria, namely serum IgG, IgA and/or IgM below the normal range together with specific antibody deficiency. The CVID group comprised some 43 subjects, 15 or so female and 29 male, aged 9 to 64 years with a mean age of around 41. Most of the CVID patients and most of the healthy controls were of Caucasian heritage. All CVID subjects had received replacement immunoglobulin therapy for at least one year at the time of study participation. No CVID subject was ill or taking immunomodulatory or immunosuppressive medication when blood was collected. From each donor, about 4.5 to 9 ml of heparinized peripheral whole blood was collected. Genomic DNA from adults with common variable immune deficiency (CVID) and from healthy adult controls was the source for sequencing TCRbeta CDR3 repertoires. To isolate peripheral blood mononuclear cells, diluted blood was subjected to density centrifugation over Hypaque 1077 or Ficoll-Paque. Genomic DNA was obtained from unsorted mononuclear cells using either Qiagen column purification or a centrifugation-based method.

The CDR3 goes from the cysteine to the phenylalanine over 15 residues. Shown are 36 bases from within the CDR3, in frame from base 1. At the junction V is shortened by 3 bases and J by 3 bases; bases outside the gene matches: 6. As encoded in the germline V gene (reference sequence), CDR1 is LNHDA while CDR2 is SQIVND. For sequencing, equivalent amounts of genomic DNA were input from CVID and control samples. For every sample, a 60 bp segment covering the rearranged TCRbeta CDR3 region was amplified and then sequenced. TCRbeta amplification used the immunoSEQ assay, a bias-corrected multiplex PCR with high-throughput sequencing. Regarding the original processing steps: Every unique nucleotide sequence counted as a clone and was annotated with V, D and J genes, copy number and frequency. Sequences were labeled productive if in frame, and non-productive if out of frame or containing stop codons. As previously described, clonality was computed from Shannon's entropy. The predicted amino acid sequences of productive clones were used to derive mean CDR3 Kyte-Doolittle hydropathy. Hierarchical clustering of scaled V gene usage was performed with the R hclust function using Manhattan distance and complete linkage. To assess clone sharing by CDR3 amino acid sequence, 12 repertoires per group were resampled over 100 rounds. Repertoires were searched for more than 55 published EBV-specific and a few hundred published CMV-specific TCRbeta sequences. After two CVID samples that produced fewer than 10,000 sequences were dropped from the analysis, some 41 CVID repertoires remained. As stored in TCRdb, this immuneACCESS dataset retains in-frame rearrangements with V and J assigned. A fraction of the clones does not appear; measured against another copy, unresolved V genes explain less than half of the discrepancy, and the remainder lacks a known reason. That table furnishes V, J and clone size, whereas the DNA furnished D and trimming. The sample's table lists a count of 15,000 to 17,000 clones. The top ten clonotypes cover roughly 5.2% of the sample.

Sequenced material: peripheral blood mononuclear cells. The sequence derives from a human donor with common variable immunodeficiency. The sequence links TRBV19 to TRBJ2-7; a stretch of 9 junction bases matches TRBD2. The CDR3 reads CASSIDKREDYEQYF. The DNA read from the CDR3 is TGTGCCAGTAGTATTGATAAGCGGGAGGACTACGAG. Supplemented by the reference TRBV19 and TRBJ2-7 proteins around the CDR3, the complete variable domain is DGGITQSPKYLFRKEGQNVTLSCEQNLNHDAMYWYRQDPGQGLRLIYYSQIVNDFQKGDIAEGYSVSREKKESFPLTVTSAQKNPTAFYLCASSIDKREDYEQYFGPGTRLTVT.